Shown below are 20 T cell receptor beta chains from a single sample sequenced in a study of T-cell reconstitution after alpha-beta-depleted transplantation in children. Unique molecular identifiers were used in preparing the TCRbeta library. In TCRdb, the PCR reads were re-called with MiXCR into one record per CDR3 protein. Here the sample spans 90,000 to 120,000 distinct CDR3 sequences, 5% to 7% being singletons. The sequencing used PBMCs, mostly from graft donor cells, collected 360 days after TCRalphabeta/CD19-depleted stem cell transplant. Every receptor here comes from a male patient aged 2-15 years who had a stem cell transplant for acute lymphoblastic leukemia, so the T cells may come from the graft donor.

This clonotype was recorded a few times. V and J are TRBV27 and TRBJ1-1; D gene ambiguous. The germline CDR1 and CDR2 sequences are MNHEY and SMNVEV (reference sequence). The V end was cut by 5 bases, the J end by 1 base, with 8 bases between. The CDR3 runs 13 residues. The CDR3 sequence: CASSTGWNTEAFF. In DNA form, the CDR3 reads TGTGCCAGCAGTACCGGGTGGAACACTGAAGCTTTCTTT.

CDR3 amino acids: CASSLARGGSSYNEQFF. CDR3 DNA: TGCGCCAGCAGCTTGGCCCGGGGGGGGAGCTCCTACAATGAGCAGTTCTTC. The chain couples TRBV5-1 to TRBJ2-1, with 8 bases lining up with TRBD2. The CDR3 contains 17 residues. Germline CDR1 SGHRS, CDR2 YFSETQ. The trim removed 0 bases at V and 0 bases at J, leaving 5 bases unmatched.

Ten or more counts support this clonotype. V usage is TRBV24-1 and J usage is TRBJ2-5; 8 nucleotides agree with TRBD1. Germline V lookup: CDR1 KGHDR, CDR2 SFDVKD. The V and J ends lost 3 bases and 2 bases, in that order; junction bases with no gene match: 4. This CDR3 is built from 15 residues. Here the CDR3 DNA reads TGTGCCACCAGTGATGCCCACAGGGGGCAAGAGACCCAGTACTTC. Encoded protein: CATSDAHRGQETQYF.

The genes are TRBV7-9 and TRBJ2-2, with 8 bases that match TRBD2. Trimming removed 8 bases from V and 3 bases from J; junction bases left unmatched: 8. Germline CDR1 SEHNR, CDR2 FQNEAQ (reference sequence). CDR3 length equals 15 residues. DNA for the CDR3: TGTGCCAGCGAAAGAGCGGGAGTTTACACCGGGGAGCTGTTTTTT. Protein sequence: CASERAGVYTGELFF.

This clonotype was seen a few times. The CDR3 here is CASSLVKANGLAGEGETQYF. CDR3 bases: TGTGCCAGCAGCTTAGTAAAGGCCAACGGACTCGCCGGTGAGGGGGAGACCCAGTACTTC. This chain joins TRBV11-1 and TRBJ2-5; D possibly uses TRBD1 or TRBD2 (5 bases each). The ends were cut back, 1 base at V and 5 bases at J, with 29 bases in the middle. Looked up from germline, CDR1 is SGHAT and CDR2 is FQDESV (reference sequence). This CDR3 is built from 20 residues.

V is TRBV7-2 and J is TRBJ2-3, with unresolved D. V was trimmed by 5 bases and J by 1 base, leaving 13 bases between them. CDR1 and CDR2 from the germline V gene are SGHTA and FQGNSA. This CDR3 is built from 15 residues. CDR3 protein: CASSREWSGTDTQYF. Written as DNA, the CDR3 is TGTGCCAGCAGCCGTGAGTGGAGCGGCACAGATACGCAGTATTTT.

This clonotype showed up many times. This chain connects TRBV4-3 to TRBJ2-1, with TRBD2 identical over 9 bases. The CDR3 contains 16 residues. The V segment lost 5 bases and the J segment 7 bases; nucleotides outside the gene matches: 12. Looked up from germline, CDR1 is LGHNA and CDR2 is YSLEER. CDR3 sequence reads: CASSYLAGAPSNEQFF. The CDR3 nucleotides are TGCGCCAGCAGCTATTTAGCGGGAGCCCCCTCAAATGAGCAGTTCTTC.

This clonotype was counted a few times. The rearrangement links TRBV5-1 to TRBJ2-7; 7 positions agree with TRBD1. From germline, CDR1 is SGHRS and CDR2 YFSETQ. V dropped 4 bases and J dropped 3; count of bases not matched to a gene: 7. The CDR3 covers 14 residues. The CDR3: CASSLTGVGYEQYF. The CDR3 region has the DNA TGCGCCAGCAGCCTAACAGGGGTCGGCTACGAGCAGTACTTC.

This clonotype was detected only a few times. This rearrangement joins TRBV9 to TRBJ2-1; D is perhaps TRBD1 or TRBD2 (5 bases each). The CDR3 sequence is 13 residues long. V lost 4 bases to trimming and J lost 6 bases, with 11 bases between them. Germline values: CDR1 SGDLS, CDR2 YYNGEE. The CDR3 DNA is TGTGCCAGCAGCTCGGGACCACTCAATGAGCAGTTCTTC. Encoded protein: CASSSGPLNEQFF. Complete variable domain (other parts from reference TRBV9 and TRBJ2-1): DSGVTQTPKHLITATGQRVTLRCSPRSGDLSVYWYQQSLDQGLQFLIQYYNGEERAKGNILERFSAQQFPDLHSELNLSSLELGDSALYFCASSSGPLNEQFFGPGTRLTVL.

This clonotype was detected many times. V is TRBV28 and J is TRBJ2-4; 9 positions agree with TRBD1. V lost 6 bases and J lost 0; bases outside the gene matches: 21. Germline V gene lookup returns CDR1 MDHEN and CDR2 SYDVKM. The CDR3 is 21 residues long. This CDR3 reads CASSPDRGKFLDSLAKNIQYF. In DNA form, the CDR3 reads TGTGCCAGCAGCCCGGACAGGGGAAAATTTTTGGATTCGCTAGCCAAAAACATTCAGTACTTC.

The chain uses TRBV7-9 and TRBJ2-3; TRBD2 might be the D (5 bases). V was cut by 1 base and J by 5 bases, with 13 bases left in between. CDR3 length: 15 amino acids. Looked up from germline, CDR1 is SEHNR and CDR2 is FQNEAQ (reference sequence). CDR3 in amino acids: CASSLDLALRDTQYF. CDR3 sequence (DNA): TGTGCCAGCAGCTTAGACCTAGCCCTCAGAGATACGCAGTATTTT.

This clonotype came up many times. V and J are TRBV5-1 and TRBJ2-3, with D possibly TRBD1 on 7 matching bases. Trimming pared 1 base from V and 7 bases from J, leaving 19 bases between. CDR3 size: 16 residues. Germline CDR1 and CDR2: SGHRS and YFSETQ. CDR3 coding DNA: TGCGCCAGCAGCTTGATGGAGGGACGGGGACAGAATACGCAGTATTTT. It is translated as CASSLMEGRGQNTQYF.

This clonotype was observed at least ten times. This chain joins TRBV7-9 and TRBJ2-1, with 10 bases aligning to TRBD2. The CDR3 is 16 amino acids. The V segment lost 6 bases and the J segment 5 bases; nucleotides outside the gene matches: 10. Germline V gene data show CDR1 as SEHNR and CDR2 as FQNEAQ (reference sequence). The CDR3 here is CASSYLLAGKHNEQFF. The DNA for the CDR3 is TGTGCCAGCAGTTACCTACTAGCGGGAAAACACAATGAGCAGTTCTTC.

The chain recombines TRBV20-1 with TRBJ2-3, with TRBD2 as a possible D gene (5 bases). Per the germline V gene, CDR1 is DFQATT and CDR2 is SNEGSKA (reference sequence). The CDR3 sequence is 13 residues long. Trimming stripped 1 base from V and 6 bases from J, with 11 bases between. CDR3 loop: CSARVGGDDTQYF. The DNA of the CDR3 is TGCAGTGCTAGAGTAGGAGGAGATGATACGCAGTATTTT.

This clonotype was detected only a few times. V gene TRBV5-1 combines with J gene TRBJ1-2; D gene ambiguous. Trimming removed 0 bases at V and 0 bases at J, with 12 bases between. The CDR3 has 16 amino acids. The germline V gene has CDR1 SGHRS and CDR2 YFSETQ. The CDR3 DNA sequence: TGCGCCAGCAGCTTGGGGGTAAGGGAAGCTAACTATGGCTACACCTTC. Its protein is CASSLGVREANYGYTF.

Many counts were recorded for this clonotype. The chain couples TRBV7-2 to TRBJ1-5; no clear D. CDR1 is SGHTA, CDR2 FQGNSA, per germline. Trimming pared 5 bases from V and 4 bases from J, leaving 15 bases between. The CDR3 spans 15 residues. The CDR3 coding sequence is TGTGCCAGCAGCCTATACCGACCTAGGAATCAGCCCCAGCATTTT. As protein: CASSLYRPRNQPQHF.

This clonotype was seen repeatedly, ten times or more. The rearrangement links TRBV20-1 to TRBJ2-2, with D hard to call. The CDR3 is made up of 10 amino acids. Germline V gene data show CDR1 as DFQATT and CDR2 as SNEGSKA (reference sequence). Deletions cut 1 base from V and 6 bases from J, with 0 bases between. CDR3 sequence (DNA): TGCAGTGCTAGAGCCGGGGAGCTGTTTTTT. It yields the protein CSARAGELFF.

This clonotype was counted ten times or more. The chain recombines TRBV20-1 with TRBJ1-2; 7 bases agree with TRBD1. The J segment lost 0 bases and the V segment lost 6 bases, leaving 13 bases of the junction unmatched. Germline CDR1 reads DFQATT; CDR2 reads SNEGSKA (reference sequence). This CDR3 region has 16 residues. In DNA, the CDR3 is TGCAGTGCCCCCCCGACAGGGTATCCCCCTAACTATGGCTACACCTTC. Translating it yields CSAPPTGYPPNYGYTF.

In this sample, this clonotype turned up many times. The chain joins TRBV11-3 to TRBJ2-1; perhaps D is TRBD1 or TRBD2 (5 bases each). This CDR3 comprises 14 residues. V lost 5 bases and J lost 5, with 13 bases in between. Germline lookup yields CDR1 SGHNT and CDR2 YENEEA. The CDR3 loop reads CASSNWDGHNEQFF. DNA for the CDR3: TGTGCCAGCAGCAACTGGGACGGTCACAATGAGCAGTTCTTC.

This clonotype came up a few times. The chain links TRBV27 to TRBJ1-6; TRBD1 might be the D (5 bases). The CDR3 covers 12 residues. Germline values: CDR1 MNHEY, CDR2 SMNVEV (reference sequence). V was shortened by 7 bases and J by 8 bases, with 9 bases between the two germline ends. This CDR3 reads CASTTGYSPLHF. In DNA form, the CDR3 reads TGTGCCAGCACAACAGGTTATTCACCCCTCCACTTT.